This T cell receptor (beta chain) was profiled in a study of blood T cells in healthy people across ages. This clonotype was detected ten times or more. The antigen is undetermined. Caucasian individuals from Russia who were healthy and aged roughly 6 to 100 acted as donors. Every sample had a minimum of 6.5 million PBMCs isolated. Study outcomes and limitations: Age showed a roughly linear inverse relationship with TCR beta diversity per million T cells. Expanded clonotype shifts may have been confounded, as the donors had an unknown CMV status.

This CDR3 contains 14 residues. Germline V lookup: CDR1 MNHNS, CDR2 SASEGT. V was cut by 6 bases and J by 8 bases, with 14 bases left in between. Through a sample-barcoded 5' primer and a J-beta primer mix, a second PCR was run for roughly 6 to 12 cycles. TCRdb re-derived calls from the 5' RACE reads in MiXCR, one entry per CDR3 protein. Counted here are around 900,000 distinct CDR3 sequences, roughly 51% occurring once; the ten biggest clones make up about 22%. This clonotype was sampled from a woman aged 55 to 70 in good health. Material for sequencing was blood. The genes are TRBV6-1 and TRBJ1-6, with D possibly matching TRBD1 (6 bases). CDR3 in DNA: TGTGCCAGCAGCCCCAACGAGGGGGATTCACCCCTCCACTTT. Encoded protein: CASSPNEGDSPLHF.